This T cell receptor (beta chain) was identified during a study of T cells in Graves' hyperthyroidism and ophthalmopathy. Regarding the study as a whole: Blood also contained most expanded thyroid clonotypes above 0.001.

Uncontrolled infections, other autoimmune diseases, pregnancy or lactation led to exclusion of patients. Each diagnosis was grounded in clinical symptoms, serum thyroxine and TRAb, thyroid ultrasound, and orbital computed tomography. The CDR3 contains 14 residues. Germline CDR1 SEHNR, CDR2 FQNEAQ (reference sequence). Deletions cut 2 bases from V and 4 bases from J, with 11 bases between. The table lists this clonotype with many counts. Its antigen is not known. TCR beta CDR3 regions were amplified from RNA. The HTBI primer set was used in a first-round RT-PCR of the TCR CDR3. In TCRdb, the multiplex PCR reads were re-called with MiXCR into one record per CDR3 protein. The top ten clones hold 30% to 35% of a sample with approximately 370,000 distinct CDR3 sequences, approximately 15% of them seen once.

The V call is TRBV7-9, the J call TRBJ1-2, with D possibly TRBD1 on 5 matching bases. The sequence was collected from a woman in her 30s with Graves' hyperthyroidism. Material for sequencing was blood. CDR3 sequence: CASSLNRFGYGYTF. The DNA for the CDR3 is TGTGCCAGCAGCTTAAACAGGTTTGGCTATGGCTACACCTTC.